This TCR beta chain was identified in a study of regulatory T cells in long-lasting Graves disease (dated by TCRdb to about 2021). About the full investigation: In the newly diagnosed Graves' disease group, patients had been taking antithyroid drugs for less than 3 months. Patients with persistent Graves' disease were compared with patients with newly diagnosed Graves' disease using TCR sequencing and RNA sequencing of peripheral blood. A total of 35 or so samples underwent TCR sequencing: about 13 from persistent and around 20 from newly diagnosed Graves' disease patients. The study was registered as a clinical trial and conducted in China.

This clonotype has ten or more counts. It has no known antigen specificity. No much larger clone exists at a distance of one base, and base qualities are not known. In the paper's terms, the time point label means: newly diagnosed GD, antithyroid drugs for less than 3 months. For both TCR sequencing and RNA sequencing, RNA was extracted from PBMCs in TRIzol. Graves' disease was diagnosed according to American Thyroid Association guidelines. Patients were recruited from an endocrinology department in Xi'an, China. Each patient gave approximately 8.8 milliliters of peripheral blood, collected in an EDTA anticoagulant tube. Ficoll Paque Plus density gradient separation was used to isolate PBMCs, and no further T cell sorting was performed. An Agilent 2100 Bioanalyzer and agarose gel were used to check RNA quality, and a NanoDrop 2000 was used to measure RNA concentration. What the work shows at the level of the full study, not this receptor alone: Only the TCR beta chain was sequenced and analyzed. Persistent patients shared more public clonotypes among themselves (around 3,000) than newly diagnosed patients did (roughly 920). The small sample size was acknowledged by the authors as a limitation that may reduce accuracy. Compared with newly diagnosed patients, persistent Graves' disease patients had lower TCR Shannon entropy and fewer highly expanded clones, which suggests clonal expansion. Only peripheral blood was studied, because thyroid tissue, the primary lesion, was inaccessible. Persistent disease showed preferential use of TRBV28, TRBJ1-2 and TRBJ2-5, whereas newly diagnosed disease favored TRBV20-1 and TRBJ2-1.

Library creation used multiplex PCR. Sequencing relied on an Illumina HiSeq 4000. CDR3 regions were amplified by Arm-PCR with iRepertoire HTBI primers to construct TCR beta libraries. Before sequencing, the PCR products underwent gel purification. In the authors' own workflow: A total of fewer than 80 TRBV and some 13 TRBJ segments were identified across samples and were used for gene usage analysis of CDR3 amino acid clonotypes. Filtered high-quality paired reads were merged into contigs using COPE and FqMerger. BLAST was used to align contigs to the IMGT TRBV, TRBD and TRBJ reference genes, and CDR3 was defined following IMGT. Any clonotype with a frequency above 0.1% was classified as a highly expanded clone. Shannon entropy was used to measure repertoire diversity, and the Gini coefficient was used to measure V-J evenness. Clonotypes shared by more than one individual were considered public. TCRdb itself trimmed the public reads at Q25 with fastp, ran MiXCR and retained productive beta chains. One record per CDR3 amino acid sequence lists the most common genes and DNA. TCRdb's processing, not the authors', yielded these V and J calls. This sample is represented by roughly 320,000 distinct CDR3 sequences; over 15% of them were singletons. The top ten clonotypes cover 30% of the sample.

The CDR3 runs 17 amino acids, cysteine and phenylalanine included. Only the CDR3 DNA stays, 51 bases, in frame from base 1. V sheds 2 bases and J sheds 4 bases, leaving 20 bases between their ends. CDR1 and CDR2 (MDHEN, SYDVKM) derive from the germline V gene. These data also featured in a second study, about T cells in Graves' hyperthyroidism and ophthalmopathy. As the second publication notes: Stable Graves' hyperthyroidism was defined as the absence of progression to ophthalmopathy over 18 months of follow-up. Hyperthyroidism patients were aged 18 to 65 years and newly diagnosed, with disease duration of less than 2 months. Exclusion was applied to patients with uncontrolled infections, other autoimmune diseases, pregnancy or lactation. Diagnoses were established on the basis of clinical symptoms, serum thyroxine and TRAb, thyroid ultrasound, and orbital computed tomography. For the first round of RT-PCR on the TCR CDR3, the HTBI primer set was used together with the Qiagen OneStep RT-PCR kit. Most expanded thyroid clonotypes (frequency above 0.001) were also detected in blood, suggesting blood repertoires may reflect thyroid immune responses. A 13 V-J signature model separated ophthalmopathy from stable hyperthyroidism, with about 88% sensitivity and 81.08% specificity in cross-validation and 80%/75% in testing. During validation, the model predicted progression to ophthalmopathy a median of about 5.9 months ahead of onset, with around 70% sensitivity and 72.22% specificity. To identify TCR V-J signatures that set the groups apart, the researchers used a discovery cohort of about a hundred patients, made up of 43 with Graves' ophthalmopathy and 55 to 65 with stable Graves' hyperthyroidism. Prospective prediction of ophthalmopathy was tested in an independent validation cohort of 18 to 20 hyperthyroidism patients and 15 to 17 patients who later progressed to ophthalmopathy. For training and testing, the 100 or so patients in the discovery cohort were randomly divided in a 7:3 ratio. Thyroid tissue and blood T-cell repertoires from six Graves' hyperthyroidism patients were also compared in the study. Following sampling, methimazole starting at 30 mg daily was given to hyperthyroidism patients, and high-dose intravenous methylprednisolone was given to ophthalmopathy patients. Libraries were constructed in a second round of multiplex PCR, after which size selection and purification were performed. Sequencing of the libraries was done on an Illumina HiSeq2000 using paired-end 100 bp reads. SOAPnuke was used to process the raw data, with reads discarded if the reads contained adapters or uncalled bases, had a mean Phred below 15, or lacked an exact constant-primer or identifier match. High-quality paired reads were merged with COPE v1.2.5, and unique nucleotide sequences were defined as clonotypes. MiTCR v1.1 was used to align the clonotypes against IMGT TRBV, TRBD and TRBJ reference segments. The analysis was restricted to V-J combinations with a frequency above 0.0001, which together covered over 99% of the repertoires. A TCS score was defined as the ratio of F50 (clonal expansion) to E x V (chaos), with BLOSUM62-based TCRdist applied between CDR3 peptides within each V-J. Welch's t-statistics and random forest reduced roughly 500 V-J features to under 15, which were used in a naive Bayes classifier (R e1071). Sample size was not statistically predetermined, and blinding of investigators to group allocation was not performed. The paper describes TCR Vbeta CDR3 sequencing of 135 peripheral blood samples, made up of 43 ophthalmopathy patients, around 73 hyperthyroidism patients and roughly 17 progressor patients.

The specimen was peripheral blood mononuclear cells (PBMCs), collected at new diagnosis, from a patient treated with antithyroid drugs. This sequence uses TRBV28 and TRBJ1-1; the D gene cannot be named for sure. This receptor was obtained from a man in his forties with Graves disease. Donor details come from another sample of the same person, matched by shared clones. The DNA is as follows: TGTGCCAGCAGTTTAAATACGGGCAGCCACGCCGGCACTGAAGCTTTCTTT. Translated, this is CASSLNTGSHAGTEAFF.